This T cell receptor beta chain was sequenced for a study of T cell responses to AZD1222 COVID-19 vaccine. Study conclusions and caveats: At baseline, just a handful of AZD1222 recipients tested seropositive.

TCRdb's table, derived via immunoSEQ multiplex PCR, lists solely in-frame clones and lacks some. Altogether approximately 140,000 clones are present, 94% being singletons, with the ten largest covering 1.3%. About this clone: Its antigen remains unidentified.

V gave up 1 base and J gave up 4 bases, with 7 bases separating them. Germline V gene sequence: CDR1 SGHRS, CDR2 YFSETQ. The CDR3 runs to 13 residues. This TCR was recovered from an adult in good health. The chain carries TRBV5-1 and TRBJ2-3, with D perhaps matching TRBD2 (6 bases). The material sequenced was peripheral blood, taken on day 0 of AZD1222 vaccination. CDR3 loop: CASSLTSSDTQYF. The CDR3 nucleotides read TGCGCCAGCAGCTTGACTAGCTCAGATACGCAGTATTTT.